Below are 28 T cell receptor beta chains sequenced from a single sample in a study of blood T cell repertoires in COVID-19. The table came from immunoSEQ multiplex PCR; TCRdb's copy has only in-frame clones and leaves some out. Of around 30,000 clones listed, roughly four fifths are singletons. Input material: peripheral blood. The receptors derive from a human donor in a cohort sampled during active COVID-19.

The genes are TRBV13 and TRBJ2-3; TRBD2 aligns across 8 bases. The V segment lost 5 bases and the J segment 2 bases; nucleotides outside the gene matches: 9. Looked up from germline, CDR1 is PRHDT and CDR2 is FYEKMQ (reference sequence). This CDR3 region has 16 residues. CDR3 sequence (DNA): TGTGCCAGCAGCCTTCGGACTAGCCATTCCACAGATACGCAGTATTTT. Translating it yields CASSLRTSHSTDTQYF.

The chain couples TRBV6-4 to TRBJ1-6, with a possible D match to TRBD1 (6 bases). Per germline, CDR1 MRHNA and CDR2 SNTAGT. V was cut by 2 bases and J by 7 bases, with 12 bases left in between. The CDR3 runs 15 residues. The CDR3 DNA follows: TGTGCCAGCAGTGACGACAGGTTGGGAAATTCACCCCTCCACTTT. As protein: CASSDDRLGNSPLHF.

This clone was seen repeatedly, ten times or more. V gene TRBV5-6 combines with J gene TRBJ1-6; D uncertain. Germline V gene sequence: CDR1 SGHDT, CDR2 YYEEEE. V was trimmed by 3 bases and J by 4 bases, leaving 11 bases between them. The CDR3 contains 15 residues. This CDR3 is CASSSDGGYNSPLHF. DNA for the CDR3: TGTGCCAGCAGCTCCGATGGCGGGTATAATTCACCCCTCCACTTT.

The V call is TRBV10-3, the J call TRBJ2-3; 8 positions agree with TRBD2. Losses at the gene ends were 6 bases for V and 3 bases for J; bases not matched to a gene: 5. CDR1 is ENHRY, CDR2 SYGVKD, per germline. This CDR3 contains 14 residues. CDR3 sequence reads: CAIRAGALTDTQYF. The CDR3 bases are TGTGCCATCAGAGCGGGAGCTCTTACAGATACGCAGTATTTT.

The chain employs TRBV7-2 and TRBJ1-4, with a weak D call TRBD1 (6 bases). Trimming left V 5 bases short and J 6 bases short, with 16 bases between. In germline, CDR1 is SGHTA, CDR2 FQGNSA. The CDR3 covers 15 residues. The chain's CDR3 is CASSIDGQTYEKLFF. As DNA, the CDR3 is TGTGCCAGCAGCATTGATGGACAGACTTATGAAAAACTGTTTTTT.

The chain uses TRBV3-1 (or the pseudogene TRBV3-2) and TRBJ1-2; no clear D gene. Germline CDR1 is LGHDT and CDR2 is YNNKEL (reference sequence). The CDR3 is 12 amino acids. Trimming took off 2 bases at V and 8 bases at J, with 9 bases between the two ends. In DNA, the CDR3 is TGTGCCAGCAGCCAAACGACATCCGGCTACACCTTC. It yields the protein CASSQTTSGYTF.

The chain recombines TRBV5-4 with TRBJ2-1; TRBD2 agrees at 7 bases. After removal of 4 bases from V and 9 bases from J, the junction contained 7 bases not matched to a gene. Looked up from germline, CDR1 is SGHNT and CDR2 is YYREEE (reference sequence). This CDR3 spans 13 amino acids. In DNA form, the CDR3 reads TGTGCCAGCAGCCCGGGAGGAGGGAGTGAGCAGTTCTTC. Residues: CASSPGGGSEQFF. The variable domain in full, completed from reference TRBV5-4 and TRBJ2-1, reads ETGVTQSPTHLIKTRGQQVTLRCSSQSGHNTVSWYQQALGQGPQFIFQYYREEENGRGNFPPRFSGLQFPNYSSELNVNALELDDSALYLCASSPGGGSEQFFGPGTRLTVL.

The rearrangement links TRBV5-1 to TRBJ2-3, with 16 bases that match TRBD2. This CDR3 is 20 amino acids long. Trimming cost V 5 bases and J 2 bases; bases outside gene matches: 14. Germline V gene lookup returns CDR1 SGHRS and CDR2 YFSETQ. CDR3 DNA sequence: TGCGCCAGCAGTCGTGACTTCCCGGGACTAGCGGGAGGGAACACAGATACGCAGTATTTT. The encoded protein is CASSRDFPGLAGGNTDTQYF.

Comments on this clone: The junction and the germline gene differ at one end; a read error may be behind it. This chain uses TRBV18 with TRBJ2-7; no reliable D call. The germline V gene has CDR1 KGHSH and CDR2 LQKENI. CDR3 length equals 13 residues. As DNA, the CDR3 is TGTGCCAGCTCACCAGTCGACTCCCACGAGCAGTACTTC. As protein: CASSPVDSHEQYF. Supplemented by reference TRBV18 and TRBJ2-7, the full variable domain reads NAGVMQNPRHLVRRRGQEARLRCSPMKGHSHVYWYRQLPEEGLKFMVYLQKENIIDESGMPKERFSAEFPKEGPSILRIQQVVRGDSAAYFCASSPVDSHEQYFGPGTRLTVT.

CDR3 residues: CASSRQMNEKLFF. The CDR3, as DNA: TGTGCCAGCAGTCGACAGATGAATGAAAAACTGTTTTTT. The chain carries TRBV6-5 and TRBJ1-4; tentative D call: TRBD1 (5 bases). V dropped 5 bases and J dropped 5 bases, with 9 bases sitting between them. The CDR3 length is 13 residues. Germline CDR1 and CDR2: MNHEY and SVGAGI.

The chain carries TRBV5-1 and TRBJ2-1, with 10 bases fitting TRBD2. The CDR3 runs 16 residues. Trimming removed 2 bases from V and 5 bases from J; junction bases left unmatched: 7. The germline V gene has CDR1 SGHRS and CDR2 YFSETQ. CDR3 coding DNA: TGCGCCAGCAGCTTTCCTAGCGGGGGTCTTAACAATGAGCAGTTCTTC. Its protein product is CASSFPSGGLNNEQFF.

CDR3 nucleotide sequence: TGTGCCAGTAGTCAACTTATCTCTGGAAACACCATATATTTT. It translates to CASSQLISGNTIYF. The J gene is TRBJ1-3, the V gene TRBV19; D is ambiguous. This CDR3 comprises 14 residues. Germline V gene sequence: CDR1 LNHDA, CDR2 SQIVND (reference sequence). V was shortened by 5 bases and J by 0 bases, with 8 bases between the two germline ends.

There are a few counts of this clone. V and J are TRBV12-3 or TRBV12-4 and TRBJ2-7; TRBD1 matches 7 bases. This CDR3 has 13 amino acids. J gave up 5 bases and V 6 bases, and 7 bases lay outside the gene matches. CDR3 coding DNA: TGTGCCAGCAGATCGACAGGGTCCGACGAGCAGTACTTC. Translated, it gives CASRSTGSDEQYF.

CDR3 protein: CASSLGGGRTEAFF. The CDR3 DNA reads as TGCGCCAGCAGCTTGGGAGGGGGCCGCACTGAAGCTTTCTTT. The V and J genes are TRBV5-1 and TRBJ1-1, with 7 bases that match TRBD1. The junction had 3 bases not matched to a gene; V was cut back by 0 bases and J by 4 bases. CDR1 is SGHRS and CDR2 is YFSETQ in the germline V gene. This CDR3 is built from 14 residues.

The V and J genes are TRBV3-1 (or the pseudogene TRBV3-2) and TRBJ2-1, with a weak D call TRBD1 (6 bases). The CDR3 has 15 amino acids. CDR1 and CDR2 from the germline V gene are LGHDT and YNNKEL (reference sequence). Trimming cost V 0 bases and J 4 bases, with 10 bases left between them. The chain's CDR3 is CASSQDPGVYNEQFF. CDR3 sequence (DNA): TGTGCCAGCAGCCAAGATCCAGGGGTATACAATGAGCAGTTCTTC.

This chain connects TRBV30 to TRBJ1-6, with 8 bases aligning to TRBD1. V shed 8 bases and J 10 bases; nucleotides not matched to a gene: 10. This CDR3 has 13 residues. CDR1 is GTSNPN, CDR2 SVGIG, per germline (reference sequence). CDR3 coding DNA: TGTGCCGGAAAATCGGGACAGGCATCACCCCTCCACTTT. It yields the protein CAGKSGQASPLHF.

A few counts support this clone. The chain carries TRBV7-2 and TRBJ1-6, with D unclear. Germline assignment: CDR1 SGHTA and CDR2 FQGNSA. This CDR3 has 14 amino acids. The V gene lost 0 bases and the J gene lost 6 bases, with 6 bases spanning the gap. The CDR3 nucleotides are TGTGCCAGCAGCTTAGCTGTCTTTAATTCACCCCTCCACTTT. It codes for CASSLAVFNSPLHF.

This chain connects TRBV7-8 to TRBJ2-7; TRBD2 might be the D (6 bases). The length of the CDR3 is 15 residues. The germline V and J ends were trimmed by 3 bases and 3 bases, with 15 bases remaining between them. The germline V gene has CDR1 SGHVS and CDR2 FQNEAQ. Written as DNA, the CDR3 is TGTGCCAGCAGCTTCCCCCGACTAGGCGGCTACGAGCAGTACTTC. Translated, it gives CASSFPRLGGYEQYF.

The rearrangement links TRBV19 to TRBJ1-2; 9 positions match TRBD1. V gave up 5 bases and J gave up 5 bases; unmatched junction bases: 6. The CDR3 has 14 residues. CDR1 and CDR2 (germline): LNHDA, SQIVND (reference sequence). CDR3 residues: CASSGTGTFYGYTF. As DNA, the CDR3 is TGTGCCAGTAGTGGGACAGGGACCTTTTATGGCTACACCTTC.

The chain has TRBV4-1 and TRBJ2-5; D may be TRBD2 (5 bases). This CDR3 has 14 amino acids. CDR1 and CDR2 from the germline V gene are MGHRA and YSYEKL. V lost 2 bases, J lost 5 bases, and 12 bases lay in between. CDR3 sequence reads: CASSQTELGETQYF. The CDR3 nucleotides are TGCGCCAGCAGCCAAACTGAACTAGGGGAGACCCAGTACTTC.

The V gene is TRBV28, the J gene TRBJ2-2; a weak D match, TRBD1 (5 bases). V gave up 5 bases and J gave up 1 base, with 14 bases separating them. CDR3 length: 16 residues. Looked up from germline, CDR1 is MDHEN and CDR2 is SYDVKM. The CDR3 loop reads CASSPPAGMNTGELFF. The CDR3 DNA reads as TGTGCCAGCAGTCCCCCAGCAGGGATGAACACCGGGGAGCTGTTTTTT.

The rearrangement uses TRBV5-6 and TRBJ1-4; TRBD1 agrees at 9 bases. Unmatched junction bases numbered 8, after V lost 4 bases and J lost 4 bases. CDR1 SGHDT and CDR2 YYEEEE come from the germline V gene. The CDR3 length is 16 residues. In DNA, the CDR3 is TGTGCCAGCAGCATACCGGGACAGGGCTTTAATGAAAAACTGTTTTTT. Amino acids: CASSIPGQGFNEKLFF.

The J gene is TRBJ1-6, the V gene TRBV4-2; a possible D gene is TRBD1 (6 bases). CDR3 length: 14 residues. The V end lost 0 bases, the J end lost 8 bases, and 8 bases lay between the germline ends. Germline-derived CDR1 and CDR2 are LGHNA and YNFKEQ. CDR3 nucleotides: TGTGCCAGCAGCCAAGACAGGGGTGATTCACCCCTCCACTTT. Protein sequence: CASSQDRGDSPLHF.

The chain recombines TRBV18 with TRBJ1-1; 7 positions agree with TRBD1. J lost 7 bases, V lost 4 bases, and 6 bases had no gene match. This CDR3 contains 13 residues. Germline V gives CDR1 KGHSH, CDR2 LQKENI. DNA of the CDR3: TGTGCCAGCTCACAGAGGACAGGCGGTGAAGCTTTCTTT. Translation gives CASSQRTGGEAFF.

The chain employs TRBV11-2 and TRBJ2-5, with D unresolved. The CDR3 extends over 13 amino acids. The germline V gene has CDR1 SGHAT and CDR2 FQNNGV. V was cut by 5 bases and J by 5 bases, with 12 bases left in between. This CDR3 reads CASSRERMETQYF. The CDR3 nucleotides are TGTGCCAGCAGCCGCGAGAGGATGGAGACCCAGTACTTC.

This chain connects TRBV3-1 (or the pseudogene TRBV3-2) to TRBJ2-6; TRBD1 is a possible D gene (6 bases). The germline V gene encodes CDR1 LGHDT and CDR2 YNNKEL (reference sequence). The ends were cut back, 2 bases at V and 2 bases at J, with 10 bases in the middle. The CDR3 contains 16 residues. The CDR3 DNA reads TGTGCCAGCAGCCAATCCGGACAGCCTGGGGCCAACGTCCTGACTTTC. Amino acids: CASSQSGQPGANVLTF.

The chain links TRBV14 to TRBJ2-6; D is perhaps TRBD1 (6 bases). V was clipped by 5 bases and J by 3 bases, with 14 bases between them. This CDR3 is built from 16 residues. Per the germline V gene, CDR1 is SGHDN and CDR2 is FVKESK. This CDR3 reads CASSRLRGIGANVLTF. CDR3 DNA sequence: TGTGCCAGCAGCAGATTGAGGGGGATTGGGGCCAACGTCCTGACTTTC. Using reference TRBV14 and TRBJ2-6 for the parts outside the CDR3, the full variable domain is EAGVTQFPSHSVIEKGQTVTLRCDPISGHDNLYWYRRVMGKEIKFLLHFVKESKQDESGMPNNRFLAERTGGTYSTLKVQPAELEDSGVYFCASSRLRGIGANVLTFGAGSRLTVL.

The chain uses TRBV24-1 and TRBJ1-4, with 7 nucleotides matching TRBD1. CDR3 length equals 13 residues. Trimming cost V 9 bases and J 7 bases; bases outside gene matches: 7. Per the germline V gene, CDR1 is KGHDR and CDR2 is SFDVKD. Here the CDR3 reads CATHDREGEKLFF. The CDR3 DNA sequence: TGTGCCACCCATGACAGGGAAGGTGAAAAACTGTTTTTT.